The 32 T cell receptor beta chains below come from one sample, sequenced in a study of molecular identifiers for immune sequencing clone quantification listed by TCRdb under 2018. To prepare the library, PCR was applied. Sequencing was carried out with a NextSeq 500. TCRdb cleaned the public reads at Q25 with fastp, built clones with MiXCR and kept in-frame beta chains. Identical CDR3 proteins give one entry, which carries the most common genes and DNA. The sample profile shows hundreds of thousands of distinct CDR3 sequences; about 25% of them were found once. The ten largest clones represent about 0.84% of the sample. The sequenced material came from naive CD8+ T cells from blood, with Jurkat cell RNA spiked in. Read against the paper, the sample's cell subset or site label means: FACS-sorted CD8+CD4-CCR7+CD45RA+ naive T cells. The origin of the receptors is a human donor in good health. Some libraries in this study had Jurkat cell RNA spiked in.

This clonotype was observed a few times. As DNA, the CDR3 is TGTGCCAGCAGCCCAGGGACTAGAGCCGACTACGAGCAGTACTTC. Translation: CASSPGTRADYEQYF. J is TRBJ2-7 and V is TRBV9; TRBD2 matches at 8 bases. CDR1 and CDR2 from the germline V gene are SGDLS and YYNGEE. V trimming: 4 bases; J trimming: 3 bases; junction bases outside the gene matches: 9. There are 15 residues in the CDR3.

The rearrangement uses TRBV19 and TRBJ2-1, with 7 bases matching TRBD2. Germline CDR1 reads LNHDA; CDR2 reads SQIVND (reference sequence). The CDR3 has 16 residues. Unmatched junction bases numbered 9, after V lost 0 bases and J lost 7 bases. The CDR3 sequence is CASSIEAQREENEQFF. CDR3 nucleotides: TGTGCCAGTAGTATAGAGGCCCAGCGGGAAGAGAATGAGCAGTTCTTC.

Here the CDR3 reads CSARGRGVGNTGELFF. Written as DNA, the CDR3 is TGCAGTGCTAGAGGCAGGGGCGTCGGAAACACCGGGGAGCTGTTTTTT. The chain recombines TRBV20-1 with TRBJ2-2; a weak D match, TRBD1 (6 bases). Trimming removed 1 base at V and 2 bases at J, with 14 bases between. This CDR3 has 16 amino acids. CDR1 DFQATT and CDR2 SNEGSKA come from the germline V gene (reference sequence).

Details on this clonotype: With a much larger clone just one base away, this may be a read error. Without the conserved terminal phenylalanine or tryptophan, this CDR3 likely stems from a read error. The chain links TRBV6-2 or TRBV6-3 to TRBJ1-1; 7 nucleotides agree with TRBD1. Germline lookup yields CDR1 MNHEY and CDR2 SVGEGT. Trimming removed 5 bases from V and 5 bases from J; junction bases left unmatched: 8. This CDR3 is built from 14 residues. CDR3 bases: TGTGCCAGCAGTACGACAGGGAAGTTGACTGAAGCTTTCGTT. Translated: CASSTTGKLTEAFV.

This clonotype has ten or more counts. The rearrangement joins TRBV6-2 or TRBV6-3 to TRBJ2-7; D might be TRBD1 (5 bases). Germline values: CDR1 MNHEY, CDR2 SVGEGT. V was shortened by 2 bases and J by 5 bases, with 7 bases between the two germline ends. The CDR3 covers 12 residues. The CDR3 region has the DNA TGTGCCAGCAGTTACCTCAGGGACGAGCAGTACTTC. Amino acid sequence: CASSYLRDEQYF.

The table lists this clonotype with a few counts. This sequence may be a read error, since a much larger clone differs from it by one base. The chain joins TRBV6-5 to TRBJ2-6; D is unclear. Germline V gene lookup returns CDR1 MNHEY and CDR2 SVGAGI. The CDR3 totals 18 residues. V lost 6 bases and J 1 base, leaving 19 bases between the germline ends. This CDR3 reads CASRTFARLRSGANVLTF. The CDR3, as DNA: TGTGCCAGCAGGACGTTCGCCAGGCTCCGGTCTGGGGCCAACGTCCTGACTTTC.

This clonotype was detected ten times or more. V is TRBV7-9 and J is TRBJ1-4; 7 bases agree with TRBD1. The CDR3 covers 15 residues. J was trimmed by 6 bases and V by 2 bases; bases with no gene match: 6. The germline gives CDR1 SEHNR, CDR2 FQNEAQ (reference sequence). The CDR3 loop reads CASSLPGGDDEKLFF. The CDR3 DNA follows: TGTGCCAGCAGCTTACCAGGGGGTGACGATGAAAAACTGTTTTTT.

Comment on this clonotype: Given a much more abundant clone one base away, this may be a read error. This rearrangement joins TRBV20-1 to TRBJ2-2; D is perhaps TRBD2 (5 bases). The CDR3 is made up of 12 amino acids. CDR1 is DFQATT, CDR2 SNEGSKA, per germline (reference sequence). The CDR3: CSARENSGELFF. Here the CDR3 DNA reads TGCAGTGCGAGGGAGAACTCCGGGGAGCTGTTTTTT.

This clonotype was counted at least ten times. The chain carries TRBV9 and TRBJ2-7; D is possibly TRBD1 (6 bases). The germline V and J ends were trimmed by 3 bases and 2 bases, with 15 bases remaining between them. Germline CDR1 reads SGDLS; CDR2 reads YYNGEE. The CDR3 runs 15 residues. This chain's CDR3 is CASSAQDDRTYEQYF. CDR3 in DNA: TGTGCCAGCAGCGCTCAAGACGACAGGACCTACGAGCAGTACTTC. The entire variable domain, with the rest obtained from reference TRBV9 and TRBJ2-7, is as follows: DSGVTQTPKHLITATGQRVTLRCSPRSGDLSVYWYQQSLDQGLQFLIQYYNGEERAKGNILERFSAQQFPDLHSELNLSSLELGDSALYFCASSAQDDRTYEQYFGPGTRLTVT.

This clonotype has more than one count but fewer than ten. The rearrangement uses TRBV5-1 and TRBJ1-3; D is undetermined. CDR3 length equals 17 residues. Germline V gene lookup returns CDR1 SGHRS and CDR2 YFSETQ. The V gene lost 0 bases and the J gene lost 0 bases, with 13 bases spanning the gap. The CDR3 sequence: CASSLGPPQPSGNTIYF. The CDR3 DNA is TGCGCCAGCAGCTTGGGGCCTCCCCAACCCTCTGGAAACACCATATATTTT.

There are a few counts of this clonotype. The gene calls are TRBV11-3 and TRBJ2-1; D might be TRBD2 (6 bases). The germline CDR1 and CDR2 sequences are SGHNT and YENEEA. CDR3 length: 15 residues. The V gene lost 5 bases and the J gene lost 0 bases, with 11 bases spanning the gap. The CDR3 coding sequence is TGTGCCAGCAGCCCTGTGCGGGGCTCCTACAATGAGCAGTTCTTC. Protein sequence: CASSPVRGSYNEQFF. Full variable domain (remainder filled in from reference TRBV11-3 and TRBJ2-1): EAGVVQSPRYKIIEKKQPVAFWCNPISGHNTLYWYLQNLGQGPELLIRYENEEAVDDSQLPKDRFSAERLKGVDSTLKIQPAELGDSAVYLCASSPVRGSYNEQFFGPGTRLTVL.

This chain joins TRBV2 and TRBJ2-7, with 9 bases that match TRBD2. The CDR3 sequence is 15 residues long. Germline CDR1 SNHLY, CDR2 FYNNEI. The J segment lost 5 bases and the V segment lost 6 bases, leaving 11 bases of the junction unmatched. The CDR3 nucleotides are TGTGCCAGCAGGAGTAGCGGGGGCCTTTCCCACGAGCAGTACTTC. It encodes CASRSSGGLSHEQYF. Combining the CDR3 with reference TRBV2 and TRBJ2-7 gives the whole variable domain EPEVTQTPSHQVTQMGQEVILRCVPISNHLYFYWYRQILGQKVEFLVSFYNNEISEKSEIFDDQFSVERPDGSNFTLKIRSTKLEDSAMYFCASRSSGGLSHEQYFGPGTRLTVT.

At least ten counts were recorded for this clonotype. This chain joins TRBV6-2 or TRBV6-3 and TRBJ2-1; D unresolved. CDR1 is MNHEY and CDR2 is SVGEGT in the germline V gene. This CDR3 is 12 amino acids long. Between the trimmed V and J ends, which lost 2 bases and 9 bases, there was a span of 8 bases. CDR3 residues: CASSYPSTEQFF. CDR3 nucleotides: TGTGCCAGCAGTTACCCCAGTACTGAGCAGTTCTTC.

This clonotype was counted ten times or more. J is TRBJ1-5 and V is TRBV5-5; weak D call: TRBD1 (6 bases). V was cut by 0 bases and J by 5 bases, with 12 bases left in between. Germline CDR1 and CDR2: SGHKS and YYEKEE (reference sequence). The CDR3 loop spans 15 amino acids. The CDR3 nucleotides are TGTGCCAGCAGCTTGGTTCCAGGGGATTATCAGCCCCAGCATTTT. This gives the protein CASSLVPGDYQPQHF.

Note on this clonotype: A much larger clone is a single base away; this may be a read error. This CDR3 is CTSSLATSGGAAEQYF. CDR3 DNA: TGTACCAGCAGCTTAGCGACTAGCGGGGGGGCCGCCGAGCAGTACTTC. This rearrangement joins TRBV13 to TRBJ2-7; 14 bases agree with TRBD2. The germline gives CDR1 PRHDT, CDR2 FYEKMQ (reference sequence). The CDR3 is made up of 16 amino acids.

Only a few counts were recorded for this clonotype. This chain links TRBV10-3 with TRBJ1-6; D not certain. CDR1 and CDR2 from the germline V gene are ENHRY and SYGVKD. V gave up 4 bases and J gave up 8 bases, with 12 bases separating them. The CDR3 covers 14 residues. CDR3 nucleotide sequence: TGTGCCATCAGTGCATCAGGACTGGATTCACCCCTCCACTTT. This gives the protein CAISASGLDSPLHF.

This clonotype has more than one count but fewer than ten. The chain uses TRBV3-1 and TRBJ2-5; D is possibly TRBD1 (7 bases). V was clipped by 1 base and J by 2 bases, with 29 bases between them. Per the germline V gene, CDR1 is LGHDT and CDR2 is YNNKEL (reference sequence). The CDR3 totals 21 residues. The CDR3 DNA reads as TGTGCCAGCAGCCAAGTTCATGCTAAGCTCCACAGGGGAGGACGACAAGAGACCCAGTACTTC. Amino acids: CASSQVHAKLHRGGRQETQYF.

The CDR3 protein is CASREVGREETQYF. The CDR3, as DNA: TGTGCCAGTCGCGAGGTTGGCAGGGAGGAGACCCAGTACTTC. J is TRBJ2-5 and V is TRBV19; tentatively, D is TRBD1 or TRBD2 (5 bases each). The CDR3 spans 14 residues. Trimming left V 8 bases short and J 5 bases short, with 18 bases between. Germline V gene data show CDR1 as LNHDA and CDR2 as SQIVND (reference sequence). Complete variable domain (other parts from reference TRBV19 and TRBJ2-5): DGGITQSPKYLFRKEGQNVTLSCEQNLNHDAMYWYRQDPGQGLRLIYYSQIVNDFQKGDIAEGYSVSREKKESFPLTVTSAQKNPTAFYLCASREVGREETQYFGPGTRLLVL.

Turning to this clonotype: A much larger clonotype is one base distant, so this may be a read error. V is TRBV7-2 and J is TRBJ2-1; no definite D call. This CDR3 is built from 13 residues. Looked up from germline, CDR1 is SGHTA and CDR2 is FQGNSA. CDR3 loop: CVSSALNYNEQFF. In DNA, the CDR3 is TGTGTCAGCAGCGCGCTTAACTACAATGAGCAGTTCTTC. The whole variable domain, remainder taken from reference TRBV7-2 and TRBJ2-1, is GAGVSQSPSNKVTEKGKDVELRCDPISGHTALYWYRQSLGQGLEFLIYFQGNSAPDKSGLPSDRFSAERTGGSVSTLTIQRTQQEDSAVYLCVSSALNYNEQFFGPGTRLTVL.

V and J are TRBV9 and TRBJ2-7; 7 bases line up with TRBD2. After removal of 2 bases from V and 0 bases from J, the junction contained 14 bases not matched to a gene. This CDR3 is built from 18 residues. CDR1 SGDLS and CDR2 YYNGEE come from the germline V gene. The CDR3 region has the DNA TGTGCCAGCAGCGTCCACCCTGGGGGGGTGGGGCCCTCCTACGAGCAGTACTTC. It is translated as CASSVHPGGVGPSYEQYF.

This clonotype was seen at least ten times. The rearrangement uses TRBV28 and TRBJ2-7; D is ambiguous. The CDR3 length is 11 residues. Germline V gene lookup returns CDR1 MDHEN and CDR2 SYDVKM. V lost 7 bases and J lost 5, with 9 bases in between. The CDR3 bases are TGTGCCAGCACTGTAGGCCACGAGCAGTACTTC. This encodes CASTVGHEQYF.

The table lists this clonotype with a few counts. The rearrangement uses TRBV27 and TRBJ1-4, with 7 bases aligning to TRBD1. V shed 5 bases and J 7 bases; nucleotides not matched to a gene: 10. Germline CDR1 MNHEY, CDR2 SMNVEV (reference sequence). The CDR3 runs 15 residues. The chain's CDR3 is CASSADRDGVEKLFF. The CDR3 DNA follows: TGTGCCAGCAGTGCAGACAGGGATGGGGTTGAAAAACTGTTTTTT.

This sequence joins TRBV12-3 or TRBV12-4 and TRBJ2-5, with 8 bases fitting TRBD2. The CDR3 loop spans 15 amino acids. Trimming cost V 6 bases and J 5 bases; bases outside gene matches: 11. Here the CDR3 reads CASRLRLAWAETQYF. In DNA form, the CDR3 reads TGTGCCAGCAGACTCCGACTAGCGTGGGCTGAGACCCAGTACTTC.

Note on this clonotype: One end of the junction fails to match germline, which may point to a read error. The rearrangement joins TRBV4-1 to TRBJ1-5; D is ambiguous. The CDR3 totals 16 residues. CDR1 MGHRA and CDR2 YSYEKL come from the germline V gene. CDR3 bases: TGCGCCAGCCGCCAAGATCCCTTCAGAGGATATCAGCCCCAGCATTTT. It translates to CASRQDPFRGYQPQHF.

Remarks on this clonotype: A much larger clone sits a single nucleotide away, making a read error possible. The chain carries TRBV5-3 and TRBJ1-1, with unresolved D. TRBV5-3 is recorded as an ORF, its role being uncertain. The CDR3 length is 13 residues. This CDR3 is CASSSAENTEAFF. CDR3 sequence (DNA): TGTGCCAGCAGCTCGGCAGAGAACACTGAAGCTTTCTTT.

The table lists this clonotype with many counts. The chain joins TRBV19 to TRBJ2-7; a possible D gene is TRBD1 (5 bases). The germline V gene has CDR1 LNHDA and CDR2 SQIVND (reference sequence). Deletions cut 3 bases from V and 4 bases from J, with 13 bases between. There are 14 residues in the CDR3. CDR3 nucleotides: TGTGCCAGTAGTATTGGGCAGGGTGGGTACGAGCAGTACTTC. Translation gives CASSIGQGGYEQYF.

This clonotype was counted at least ten times. The chain recombines TRBV7-2 with TRBJ2-1; unclear D gene. V was clipped by 4 bases and J by 9 bases, with 10 bases between them. There are 12 residues in the CDR3. The germline V gene has CDR1 SGHTA and CDR2 FQGNSA. For the CDR3, the DNA is TGTGCCAGCAGCTCACCCTCTACTGAGCAGTTCTTC. Translation: CASSSPSTEQFF.

This chain uses TRBV20-1 with TRBJ2-6, with 7 bases identical to TRBD1. The germline V gene encodes CDR1 DFQATT and CDR2 SNEGSKA (reference sequence). Trimming cost V 4 bases and J 0 bases; bases outside gene matches: 9. The length of the CDR3 is 17 residues. This chain's CDR3 is CSATSGTDNSGANVLTF. The CDR3 nucleotides read TGCAGTGCTACTTCCGGGACAGACAACTCTGGGGCCAACGTCCTGACTTTC.

This chain links TRBV4-3 with TRBJ2-3, with D possibly being TRBD1 or TRBD2 (5 bases each). Trimming removed 4 bases from V and 6 bases from J, with 17 bases in between. Per the germline V gene, CDR1 is LGHNA and CDR2 is YSLEER. The CDR3 extends over 15 amino acids. The CDR3 coding sequence is TGCGCCAGCAGCCGAGGGGTGGTTTTGGGGGATACGCAGTATTTT. Its protein is CASSRGVVLGDTQYF.

This clonotype was counted at least ten times. J is TRBJ2-1 and V is TRBV7-2, with D uncertain. The CDR3 consists of 14 residues. Germline CDR1 reads SGHTA; CDR2 reads FQGNSA. The V end was cut by 2 bases, the J end by 5 bases, with 10 bases between. The CDR3 loop is CASSLWLTDNEQFF. CDR3 coding DNA: TGTGCCAGCAGCTTATGGTTAACAGACAATGAGCAGTTCTTC.

This clonotype was recorded many times. V usage is TRBV2 and J usage is TRBJ2-3; the match to TRBD2 covers 9 bases. Germline V gene data show CDR1 as SNHLY and CDR2 as FYNNEI. Losses at the gene ends were 8 bases for V and 2 bases for J; bases not matched to a gene: 17. The CDR3 is made up of 18 amino acids. The CDR3 DNA reads as TGTGCCAGCCTTCGGGGTGAAGCGGGGGGCTCGATCACAGATACGCAGTATTTT. It is translated as CASLRGEAGGSITDTQYF.

This clonotype was observed at least ten times. The rearrangement uses TRBV11-2 and TRBJ2-1; 14 nucleotides line up with TRBD2. The CDR3 loop spans 17 amino acids. V was clipped by 0 bases and J by 9 bases; unmatched bases: 7. Germline V gene sequence: CDR1 SGHAT, CDR2 FQNNGV. CDR3 DNA: TGTGCCAGCAGCTTAGAGCCCGGGACTAGCGGGGGAAGTGAGCAGTTCTTC. As protein: CASSLEPGTSGGSEQFF.